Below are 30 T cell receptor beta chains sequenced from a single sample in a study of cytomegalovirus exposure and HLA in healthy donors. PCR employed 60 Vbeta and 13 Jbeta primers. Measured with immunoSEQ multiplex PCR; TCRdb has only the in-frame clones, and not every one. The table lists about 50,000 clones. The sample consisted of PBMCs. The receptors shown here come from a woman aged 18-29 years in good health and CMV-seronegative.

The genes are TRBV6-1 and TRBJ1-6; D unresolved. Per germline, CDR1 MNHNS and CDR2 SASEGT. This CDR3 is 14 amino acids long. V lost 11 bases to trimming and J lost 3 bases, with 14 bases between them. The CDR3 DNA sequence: TGTGCCGCCGAAGCGGGGATCTATAATTCACCCCTCCACTTT. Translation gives CAAEAGIYNSPLHF.

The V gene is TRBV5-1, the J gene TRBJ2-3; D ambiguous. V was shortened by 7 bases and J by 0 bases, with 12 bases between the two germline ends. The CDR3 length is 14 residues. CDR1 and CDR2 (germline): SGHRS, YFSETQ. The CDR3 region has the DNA TGCGCCAGCGAGGAGACCTCTAGCACAGATACGCAGTATTTT. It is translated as CASEETSSTDTQYF.

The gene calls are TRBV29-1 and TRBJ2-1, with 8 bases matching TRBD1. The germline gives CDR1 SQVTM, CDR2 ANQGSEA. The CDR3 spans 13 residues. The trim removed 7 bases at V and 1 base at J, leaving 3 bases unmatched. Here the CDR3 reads CSGRTGSYNEQFF. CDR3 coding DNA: TGCAGCGGGAGGACAGGGTCCTACAATGAGCAGTTCTTC.

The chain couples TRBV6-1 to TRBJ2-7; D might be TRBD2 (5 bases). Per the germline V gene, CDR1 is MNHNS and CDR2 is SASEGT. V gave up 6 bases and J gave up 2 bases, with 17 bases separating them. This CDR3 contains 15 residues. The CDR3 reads CASSYGLSSPYEQYF. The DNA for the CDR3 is TGTGCCAGCAGCTACGGACTGTCGAGCCCCTACGAGCAGTACTTC.

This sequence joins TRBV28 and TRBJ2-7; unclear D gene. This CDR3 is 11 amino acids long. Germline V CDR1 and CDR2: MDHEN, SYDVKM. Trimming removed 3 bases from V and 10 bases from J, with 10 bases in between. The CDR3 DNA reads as TGTGCCAGCAGTTTTACCTCGGTTCAGTACTTC. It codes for CASSFTSVQYF.

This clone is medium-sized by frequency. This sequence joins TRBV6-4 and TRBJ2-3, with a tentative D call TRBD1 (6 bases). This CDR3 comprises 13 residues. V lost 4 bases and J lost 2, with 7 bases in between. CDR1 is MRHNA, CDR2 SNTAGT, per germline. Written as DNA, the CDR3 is TGTGCCAGCAGTGCAGGGGACACAGATACGCAGTATTTT. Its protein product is CASSAGDTDTQYF.

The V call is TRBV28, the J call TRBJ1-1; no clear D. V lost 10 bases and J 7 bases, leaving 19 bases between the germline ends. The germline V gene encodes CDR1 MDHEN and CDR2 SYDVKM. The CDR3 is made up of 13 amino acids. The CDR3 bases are TGTGCCACCTATTCCCGGAGTTTAGGTGAAGCTTTCTTT. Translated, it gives CATYSRSLGEAFF.

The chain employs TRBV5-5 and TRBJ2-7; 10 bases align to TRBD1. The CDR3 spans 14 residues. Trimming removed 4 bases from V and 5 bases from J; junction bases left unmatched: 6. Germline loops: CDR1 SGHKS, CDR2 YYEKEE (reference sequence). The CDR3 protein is CASSPGQGRNEQYF. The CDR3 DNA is TGTGCCAGCAGCCCGGGACAGGGGAGGAACGAGCAGTACTTC.

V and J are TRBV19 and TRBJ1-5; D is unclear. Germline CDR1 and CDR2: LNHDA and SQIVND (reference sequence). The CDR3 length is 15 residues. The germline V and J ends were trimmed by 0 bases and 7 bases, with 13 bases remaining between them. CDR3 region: CASSIDWSRTQPQHF. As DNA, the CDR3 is TGTGCCAGTAGTATAGATTGGAGCAGAACACAGCCCCAGCATTTT.

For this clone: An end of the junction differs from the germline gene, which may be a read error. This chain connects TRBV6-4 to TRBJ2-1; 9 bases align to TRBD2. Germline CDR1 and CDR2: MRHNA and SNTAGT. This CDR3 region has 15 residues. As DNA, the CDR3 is TGTGCCAGCAGTGAGCGGGGGGGCTCCGACAATGAGCAGTTCTTC. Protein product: CASSERGGSDNEQFF.

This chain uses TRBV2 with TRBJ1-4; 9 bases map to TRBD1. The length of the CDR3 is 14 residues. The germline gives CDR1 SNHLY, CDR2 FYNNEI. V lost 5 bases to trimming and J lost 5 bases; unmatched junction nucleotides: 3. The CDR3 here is CASSQDRGNEKLFF. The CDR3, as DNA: TGTGCCAGCAGTCAGGACAGGGGAAATGAAAAACTGTTTTTT.

As DNA, the CDR3 is TGTGCCAGCAGCCAAGGTATTCCTTCCGTGGGAGCGGGCTACACCTTC. This gives the protein CASSQGIPSVGAGYTF. J is TRBJ1-2 and V is TRBV4-2; D is ambiguous. The CDR3 runs 16 residues. Trimming removed 1 base from V and 8 bases from J, with 20 bases in between. Per the germline V gene, CDR1 is LGHNA and CDR2 is YNFKEQ.

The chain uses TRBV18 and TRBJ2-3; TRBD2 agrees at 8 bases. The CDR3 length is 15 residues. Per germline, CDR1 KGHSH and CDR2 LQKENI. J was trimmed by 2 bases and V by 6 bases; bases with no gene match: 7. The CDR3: CASSPGLETTDTQYF. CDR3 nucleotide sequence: TGTGCCAGCTCCCCGGGACTAGAAACCACAGATACGCAGTATTTT.

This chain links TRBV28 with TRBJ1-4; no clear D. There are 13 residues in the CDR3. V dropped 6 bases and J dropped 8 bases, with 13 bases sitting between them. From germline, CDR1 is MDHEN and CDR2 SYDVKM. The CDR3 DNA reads TGTGCCAGCAGCCCCCCCCCTAGAGAAAAACTGTTTTTT. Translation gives CASSPPPREKLFF.

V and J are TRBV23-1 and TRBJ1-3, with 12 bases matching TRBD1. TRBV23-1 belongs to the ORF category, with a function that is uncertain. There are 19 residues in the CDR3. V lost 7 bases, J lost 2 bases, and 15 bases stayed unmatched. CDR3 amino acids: CASIQSGTGGIRAGNTIYF. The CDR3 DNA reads TGCGCCAGCATCCAGAGCGGGACAGGGGGCATTCGAGCTGGAAACACCATATATTTT.

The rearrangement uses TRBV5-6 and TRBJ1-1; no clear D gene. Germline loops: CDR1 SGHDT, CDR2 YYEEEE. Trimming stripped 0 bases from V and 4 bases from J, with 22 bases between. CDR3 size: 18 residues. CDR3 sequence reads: CASSLGPGISTVSTEAFF. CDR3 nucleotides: TGTGCCAGCAGCTTGGGGCCGGGAATAAGTACTGTGAGCACTGAAGCTTTCTTT.

DNA of the CDR3: TGCAGCGTCGAAAAGACAGAAAGAGGAAACACCATATATTTT. This translates into CSVEKTERGNTIYF. This rearrangement joins TRBV29-1 to TRBJ1-3; D possibly corresponds to TRBD1 (5 bases). V was cut by 6 bases and J by 4 bases, with 16 bases left in between. Per the germline V gene, CDR1 is SQVTM and CDR2 is ANQGSEA. The length of the CDR3 is 14 residues.

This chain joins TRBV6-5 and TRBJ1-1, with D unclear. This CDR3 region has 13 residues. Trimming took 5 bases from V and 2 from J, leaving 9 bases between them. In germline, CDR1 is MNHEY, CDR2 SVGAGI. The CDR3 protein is CASSATFNTEAFF. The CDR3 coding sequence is TGTGCCAGCAGTGCGACATTTAACACTGAAGCTTTCTTT.

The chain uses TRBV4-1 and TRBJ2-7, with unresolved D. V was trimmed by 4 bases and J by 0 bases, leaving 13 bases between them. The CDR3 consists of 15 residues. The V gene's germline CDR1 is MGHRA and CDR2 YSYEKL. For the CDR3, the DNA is TGCGCCAGCAGCCGATTGGCGGCAAGCTCCTACGAGCAGTACTTC. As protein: CASSRLAASSYEQYF.

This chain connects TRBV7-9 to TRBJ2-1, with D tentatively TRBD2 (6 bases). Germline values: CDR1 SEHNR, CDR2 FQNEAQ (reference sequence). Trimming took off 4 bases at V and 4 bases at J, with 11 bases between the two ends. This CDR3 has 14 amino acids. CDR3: CASSSVGGYNEQFF. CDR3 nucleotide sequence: TGTGCCAGCAGCTCTGTCGGGGGTTACAATGAGCAGTTCTTC.

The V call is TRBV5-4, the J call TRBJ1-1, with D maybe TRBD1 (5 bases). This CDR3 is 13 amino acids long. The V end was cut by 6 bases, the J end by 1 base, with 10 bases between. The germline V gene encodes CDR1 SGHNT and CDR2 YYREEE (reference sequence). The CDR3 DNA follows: TGTGCCAGCACCGAAGGACAGAACACTGAAGCTTTCTTT. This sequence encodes CASTEGQNTEAFF.

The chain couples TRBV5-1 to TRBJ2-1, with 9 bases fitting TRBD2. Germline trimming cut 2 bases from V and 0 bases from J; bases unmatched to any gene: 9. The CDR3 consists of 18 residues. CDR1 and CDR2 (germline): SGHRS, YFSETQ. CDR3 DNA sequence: TGCGCCAGCAGCTTCCGGCGGGGGGGAGATGACTCCTACAATGAGCAGTTCTTC. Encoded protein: CASSFRRGGDDSYNEQFF.

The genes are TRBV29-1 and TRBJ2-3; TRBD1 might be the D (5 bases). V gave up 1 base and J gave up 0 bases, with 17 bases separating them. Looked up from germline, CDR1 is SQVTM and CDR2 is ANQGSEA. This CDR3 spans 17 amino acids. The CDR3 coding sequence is TGCAGCGTTGAAGGGGTTAAGGGGATCTCTAGCACAGATACGCAGTATTTT. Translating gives CSVEGVKGISSTDTQYF.

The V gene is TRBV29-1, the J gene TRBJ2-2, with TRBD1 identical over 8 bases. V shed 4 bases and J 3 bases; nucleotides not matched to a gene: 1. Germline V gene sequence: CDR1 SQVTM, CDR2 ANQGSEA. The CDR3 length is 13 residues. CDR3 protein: CSVGRGHTGELFF. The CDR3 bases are TGCAGCGTTGGCAGGGGGCACACCGGGGAGCTGTTTTTT.

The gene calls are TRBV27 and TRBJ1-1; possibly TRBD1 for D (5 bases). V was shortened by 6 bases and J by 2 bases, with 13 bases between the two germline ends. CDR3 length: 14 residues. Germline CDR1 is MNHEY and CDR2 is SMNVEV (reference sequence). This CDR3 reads CASSFDSLNTEAFF. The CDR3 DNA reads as TGTGCCAGCAGCTTTGACAGCCTCAACACTGAAGCTTTCTTT.

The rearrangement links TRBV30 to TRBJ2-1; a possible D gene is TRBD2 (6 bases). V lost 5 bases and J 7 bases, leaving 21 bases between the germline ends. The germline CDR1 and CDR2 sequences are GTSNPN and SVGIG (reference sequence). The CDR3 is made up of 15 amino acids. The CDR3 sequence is CAWSRLASGGNEQFF. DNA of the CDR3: TGTGCCTGGTCCCGCCTAGCGTCCGGGGGTAATGAGCAGTTCTTC. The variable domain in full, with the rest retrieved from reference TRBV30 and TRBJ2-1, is SQTIHQWPATLVQPVGSPLSLECTVEGTSNPNLYWYRQAAGRGLQLLFYSVGIGQISSEVPQNLSASRPQDRQFILSSKKLLLSDSGFYLCAWSRLASGGNEQFFGPGTRLTVL.

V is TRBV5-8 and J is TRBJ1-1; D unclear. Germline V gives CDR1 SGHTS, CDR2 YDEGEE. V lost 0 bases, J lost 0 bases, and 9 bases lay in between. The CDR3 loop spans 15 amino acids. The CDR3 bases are TGTGCCAGCAGCTTGGGTCGGGGAATGAACACTGAAGCTTTCTTT. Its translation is CASSLGRGMNTEAFF.

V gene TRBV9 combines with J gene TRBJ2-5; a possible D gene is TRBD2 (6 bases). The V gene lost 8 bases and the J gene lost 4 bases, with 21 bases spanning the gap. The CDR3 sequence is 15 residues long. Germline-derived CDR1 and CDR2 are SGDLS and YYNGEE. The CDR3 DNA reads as TGTGCCAGTTCCCCACGGCTAGCGACCGGAGAGACCCAGTACTTC. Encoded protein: CASSPRLATGETQYF.

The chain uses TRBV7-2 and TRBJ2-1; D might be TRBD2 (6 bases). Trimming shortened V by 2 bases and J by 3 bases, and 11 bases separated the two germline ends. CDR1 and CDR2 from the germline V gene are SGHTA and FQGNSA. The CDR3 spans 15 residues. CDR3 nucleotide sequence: TGTGCCAGCAGCTTATGGGCGGGGAACTACAATGAGCAGTTCTTC. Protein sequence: CASSLWAGNYNEQFF.

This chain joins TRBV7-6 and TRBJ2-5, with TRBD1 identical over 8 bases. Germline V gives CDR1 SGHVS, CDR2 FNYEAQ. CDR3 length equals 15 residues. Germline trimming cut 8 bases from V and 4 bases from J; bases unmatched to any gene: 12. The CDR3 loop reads CASLRTGNGIETQYF. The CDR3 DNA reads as TGTGCCAGCCTTAGGACAGGGAACGGAATAGAGACCCAGTACTTC.